These 2 T cell receptor beta chains originate from one sample sequenced in a study of cytomegalovirus exposure and HLA in healthy donors (dated by TCRdb to about 2017). The library was obtained by the immunoSEQ multiplex PCR assay. A mixture of 60 forward primers for TCR Vbeta segments and 13 reverse primers for TCR Jbeta segments was used in the multiplex PCR. In its TCRdb copy, this immuneACCESS table keeps in-frame sequences only and misses some clones. Where compared with another copy, unresolved V genes explain less than half of these, and the others have no known cause. This sample gives 200,000 to 300,000 clones in total; around 80% of them show up just once. Of the sample, 4.5% to 6% falls within the top ten clones. Sequences were obtained from PBMCs. These receptors were taken from a woman in her thirties or forties in good health and CMV-seropositive.

The chain couples TRBV4-2 to TRBJ2-1; the match to TRBD2 covers 8 bases. In germline, CDR1 is LGHNA, CDR2 YNFKEQ. J was trimmed by 6 bases and V by 4 bases; bases with no gene match: 8. The CDR3 loop spans 15 amino acids. The CDR3 here is CASSLHEGTSNEQFF. In DNA form, the CDR3 reads TGTGCCAGCAGCCTACACGAAGGGACTAGCAATGAGCAGTTCTTC.

Concerning this clone: Compared with germline, one end of the junction differs, possibly owing to a read error. V usage is TRBV9 and J usage is TRBJ1-2, with 7 bases identical to TRBD1. This CDR3 comprises 11 residues. Germline CDR1 SGDLS, CDR2 YYNGEE. The CDR3 reads CASSSRDGTDF. In DNA, the CDR3 is TGTGCCAGCAGCTCGAGAGACGGGACAGACTTC.